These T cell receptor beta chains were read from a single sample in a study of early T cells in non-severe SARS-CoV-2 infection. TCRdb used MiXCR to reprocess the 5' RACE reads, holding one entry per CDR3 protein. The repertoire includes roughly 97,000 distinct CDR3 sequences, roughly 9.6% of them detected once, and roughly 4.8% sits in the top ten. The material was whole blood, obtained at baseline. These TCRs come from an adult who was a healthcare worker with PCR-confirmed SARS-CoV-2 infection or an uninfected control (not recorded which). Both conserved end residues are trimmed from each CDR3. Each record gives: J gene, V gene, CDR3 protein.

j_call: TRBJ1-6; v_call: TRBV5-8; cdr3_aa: ASSPRIKSRRGNSPLH
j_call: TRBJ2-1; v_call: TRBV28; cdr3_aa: ASSFGHEQF
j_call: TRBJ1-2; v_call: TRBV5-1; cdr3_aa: ASSFDRNGYT
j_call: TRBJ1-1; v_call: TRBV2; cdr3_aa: ASGQEGTEAF
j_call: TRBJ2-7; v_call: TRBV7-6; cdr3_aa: ASSFDTNYEQY
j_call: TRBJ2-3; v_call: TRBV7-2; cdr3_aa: ASSLMGQGTRQY
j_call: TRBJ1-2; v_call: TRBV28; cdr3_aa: ASSLTEGRAYGYT
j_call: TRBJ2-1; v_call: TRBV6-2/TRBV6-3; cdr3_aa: ASSYRGAHNEQF
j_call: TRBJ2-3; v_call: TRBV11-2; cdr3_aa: ASSLGGRTQADTQY
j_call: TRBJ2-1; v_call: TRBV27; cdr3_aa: ASSLWAASYNEQF
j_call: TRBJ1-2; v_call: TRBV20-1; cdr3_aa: SAGAKRSYGYT
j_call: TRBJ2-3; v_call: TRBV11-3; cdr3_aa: ASSPRRGADTQY
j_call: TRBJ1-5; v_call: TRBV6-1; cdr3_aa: ASSENRGHQPQH
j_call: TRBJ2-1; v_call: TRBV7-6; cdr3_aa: ASSDLRRNNEQF
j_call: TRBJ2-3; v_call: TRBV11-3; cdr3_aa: ASSRRGSGGDTDTQY
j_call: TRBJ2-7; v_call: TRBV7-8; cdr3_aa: ASSLGASGGGEQY
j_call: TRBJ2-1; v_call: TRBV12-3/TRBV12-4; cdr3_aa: ASSLGTPRGEQF
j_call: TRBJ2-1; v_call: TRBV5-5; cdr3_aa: ASSAGTGIYNEQF
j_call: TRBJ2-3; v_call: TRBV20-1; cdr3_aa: SASEASGIVDTQY
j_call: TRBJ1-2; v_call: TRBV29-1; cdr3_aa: SVDRVERDGYT
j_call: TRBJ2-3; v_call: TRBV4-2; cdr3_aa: ASSPTSGRKDTQY
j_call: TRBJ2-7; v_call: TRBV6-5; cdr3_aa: ASSSTSGRFHEQY
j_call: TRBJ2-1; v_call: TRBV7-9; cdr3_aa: ASSSTGTGYNEQF
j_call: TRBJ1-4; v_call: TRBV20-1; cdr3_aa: SARADSAGGGKLF
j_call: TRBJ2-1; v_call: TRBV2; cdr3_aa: ASDPLASYNEQF
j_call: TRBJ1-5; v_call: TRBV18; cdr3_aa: ASSIGQGHQPQH
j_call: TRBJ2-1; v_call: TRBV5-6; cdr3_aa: ASSLVSYYSYNEQF
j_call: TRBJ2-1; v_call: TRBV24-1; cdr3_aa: ATRAGTENNEQF
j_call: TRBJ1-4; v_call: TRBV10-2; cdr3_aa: ASSEQVATNEKLF
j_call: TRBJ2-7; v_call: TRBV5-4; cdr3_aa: ASSWVDRESPEQY
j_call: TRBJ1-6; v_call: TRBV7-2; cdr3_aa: ASSLITQGSSPLH
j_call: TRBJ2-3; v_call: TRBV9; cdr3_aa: ASSVDIGGTGPSSDTQY
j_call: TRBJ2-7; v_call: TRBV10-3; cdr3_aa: AISESSEQY
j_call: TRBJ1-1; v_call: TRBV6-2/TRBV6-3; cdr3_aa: ASSYSMITEAF
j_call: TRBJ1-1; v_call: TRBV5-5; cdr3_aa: ASSFQPGHLSNTEAF
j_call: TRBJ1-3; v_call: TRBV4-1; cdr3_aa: ASSQVGDGNTIY
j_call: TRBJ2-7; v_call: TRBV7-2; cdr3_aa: ASSLVGVTYEQY
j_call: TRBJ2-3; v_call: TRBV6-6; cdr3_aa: ASSYFQGGTDTQY
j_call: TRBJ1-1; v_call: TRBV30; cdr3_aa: ACGTGLKTEAF
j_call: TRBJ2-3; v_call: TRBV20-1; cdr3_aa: SVVRGSTDTQY
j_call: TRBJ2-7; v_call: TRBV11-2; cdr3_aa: ASSYTSGYEQY
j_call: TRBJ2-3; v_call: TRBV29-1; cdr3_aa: SGGGGEGTDTQY
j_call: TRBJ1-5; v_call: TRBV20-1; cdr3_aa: SARDDWRGNQPQH
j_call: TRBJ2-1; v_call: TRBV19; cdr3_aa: ASSMGLPGGNEQF
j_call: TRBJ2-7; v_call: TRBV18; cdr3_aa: ASSELRGEQY
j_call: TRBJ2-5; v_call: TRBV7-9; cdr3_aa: ASSEPGQGAGETQY
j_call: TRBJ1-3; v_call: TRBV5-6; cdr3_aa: ASGPTFSGNTIY
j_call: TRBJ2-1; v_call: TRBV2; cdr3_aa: ASSEDRYNEQF
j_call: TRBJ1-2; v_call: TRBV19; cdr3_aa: ASTHPPYGYT
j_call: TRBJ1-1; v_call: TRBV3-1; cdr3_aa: ASSHPGVEAF
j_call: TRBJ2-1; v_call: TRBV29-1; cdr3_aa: SVEAASGVYNEQF
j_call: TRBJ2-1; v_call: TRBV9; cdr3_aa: ASSVEIAGISEQF
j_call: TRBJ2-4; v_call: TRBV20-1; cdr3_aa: SARDPRRAKNIQY
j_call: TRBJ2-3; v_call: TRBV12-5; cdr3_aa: ASGLGTSRSSADTQY
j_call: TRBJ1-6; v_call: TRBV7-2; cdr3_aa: ASSSDYSPLH
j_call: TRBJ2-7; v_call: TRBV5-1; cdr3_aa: ASSRSEEQY
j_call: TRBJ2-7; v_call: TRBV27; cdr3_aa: ASRGGQGLGYEQY
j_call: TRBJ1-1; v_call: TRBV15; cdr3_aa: ATRRPGASYAEAF
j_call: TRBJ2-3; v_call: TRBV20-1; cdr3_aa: SAARAASPDTQY
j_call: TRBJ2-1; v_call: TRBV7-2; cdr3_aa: ASSLMSSNEQF